What follows are 10 T cell receptor beta chains derived from one specimen sequenced in a study of radiotherapy plus CTLA-4 blockade in lung cancer. TCRdb's copy holds only in-frame clones and misses some; the assay was immunoSEQ multiplex PCR. This table holds about 38,000 clones, 70% to 90% found once. The source was peripheral blood, collected from a patient treated with radiotherapy plus ipilimumab. Receptors were obtained from a human donor with non-small cell lung cancer whose response to radiotherapy plus ipilimumab could not be evaluated.

This clone appeared a few times. V and J are TRBV28 and TRBJ2-7; possible D gene TRBD1, 6 bases. V was trimmed by 7 bases and J by 0 bases, leaving 16 bases between them. Germline V gene sequence: CDR1 MDHEN, CDR2 SYDVKM. CDR3 length: 15 residues. The CDR3 sequence: CASTNQGQLSYEQYF. The CDR3 DNA sequence: TGTGCCAGCACCAACCAGGGGCAGCTCTCCTACGAGCAGTACTTC. The variable domain in full, completed from reference TRBV28 and TRBJ2-7, reads DVKVTQSSRYLVKRTGEKVFLECVQDMDHENMFWYRQDPGLGLRLIYFSYDVKMKEKGDIPEGYSVSREKKERFSLILESASTNQTSMYLCASTNQGQLSYEQYFGPGTRLTVT.

The chain combines TRBV9 with TRBJ2-2; 8 bases are shared with TRBD1. Germline lookup yields CDR1 SGDLS and CDR2 YYNGEE. This CDR3 is 16 amino acids long. The trim removed 1 base at V and 7 bases at J, leaving 9 bases unmatched. The CDR3 is CASSVFDRGKDGELFF. The DNA of the CDR3 is TGTGCCAGCAGCGTATTCGACAGGGGAAAAGACGGGGAGCTGTTTTTT.

The rearrangement joins TRBV19 to TRBJ1-5; the D is unclear. Germline-derived CDR1 and CDR2 are LNHDA and SQIVND (reference sequence). The V end lost 5 bases, the J end lost 3 bases, and 11 bases lay between the germline ends. The CDR3 sequence is 14 residues long. The CDR3 is CASSPGEYNQPQHF. The CDR3 nucleotides are TGTGCCAGTAGTCCCGGGGAATACAATCAGCCCCAGCATTTT.

This chain links TRBV29-1 with TRBJ1-2; 10 bases map to TRBD1. Germline V gene data show CDR1 as SQVTM and CDR2 as ANQGSEA. This CDR3 region has 14 residues. Losses at the gene ends were 3 bases for V and 7 bases for J; bases not matched to a gene: 8. CDR3 in DNA: TGCAGCGTTGATGGGAGGGGGGACAGGGGTGGCTACACCTTC. Protein: CSVDGRGDRGGYTF.

This rearrangement joins TRBV28 to TRBJ2-6; D is possibly TRBD1 (7 bases). The CDR3 spans 19 residues. Trimming took off 8 bases at V and 0 bases at J, with 23 bases between the two ends. Germline CDR1 reads MDHEN; CDR2 reads SYDVKM. The CDR3 nucleotides read TGTGCCAGCTGGAAGCAGGGGGGCGGAAGGCCCTCTGGGGCCAACGTCCTGACTTTC. As protein: CASWKQGGGRPSGANVLTF.

The chain has TRBV6-1 and TRBJ1-2, with 11 bases lining up with TRBD1. The germline V gene encodes CDR1 MNHNS and CDR2 SASEGT. With 5 bases clipped from V and 4 bases from J, the junction kept 6 bases outside the gene matches. The CDR3 has 15 residues. The CDR3 here is CASSTRTGGAYGYTF. DNA for the CDR3: TGTGCCAGCAGTACCAGGACAGGGGGCGCCTATGGCTACACCTTC.

This chain connects TRBV5-4 to TRBJ1-3; 8 positions match TRBD1. This CDR3 contains 17 residues. CDR1 and CDR2 from the germline V gene are SGHNT and YYREEE (reference sequence). Trimming removed 4 bases from V and 0 bases from J; junction bases left unmatched: 9. The CDR3 sequence: CASSATGGGGSGNTIYF. The CDR3 nucleotides read TGTGCCAGCAGCGCCACAGGGGGAGGTGGCTCTGGAAACACCATATATTTT.

The chain couples TRBV10-3 to TRBJ1-2; D is possibly TRBD1 (6 bases). The CDR3 has 17 amino acids. Germline loops: CDR1 ENHRY, CDR2 SYGVKD. The germline V and J ends were trimmed by 4 bases and 4 bases, with 22 bases remaining between them. The CDR3 is CAISASRLVQGGYGYTF. CDR3 DNA sequence: TGTGCCATCAGTGCGTCCCGTTTGGTACAGGGTGGCTATGGCTACACCTTC.

This chain connects TRBV7-2 to TRBJ2-7; possible D gene TRBD1, 6 bases. The CDR3 totals 13 residues. V shed 5 bases and J shed 3 bases, with 11 bases lying between them. Germline CDR1 and CDR2: SGHTA and FQGNSA. The CDR3 region is CASSLKTGYEQYF. The CDR3 bases are TGTGCCAGCAGCCTAAAGACAGGCTACGAGCAGTACTTC.

The chain combines TRBV5-1 with TRBJ2-1; the match to TRBD2 covers 13 bases. Germline V gene data show CDR1 as SGHRS and CDR2 as YFSETQ. The CDR3 extends over 16 amino acids. Trimming at V came to 4 bases and at J to 9 bases, leaving 10 bases not matched to a gene. The CDR3 coding sequence is TGCGCCAGCAGCCTCCTGGGACTAGCGGGGAGCGGTGAGCAGTTCTTC. Amino acid sequence: CASSLLGLAGSGEQFF. Based on the CDR3 plus reference TRBV5-1 and TRBJ2-1, the full variable domain is KAGVTQTPRYLIKTRGQQVTLSCSPISGHRSVSWYQQTPGQGLQFLFEYFSETQRNKGNFPGRFSGRQFSNSRSEMNVSTLELGDSALYLCASSLLGLAGSGEQFFGPGTRLTVL.